This T cell receptor beta chain was profiled in a study of cytomegalovirus exposure and HLA in healthy donors. PCR employed 60 Vbeta and 13 Jbeta primers. Data came from immunoSEQ multiplex PCR; TCRdb stores just in-frame clones and leaves some out. Of about 170,000 clones listed, around two thirds are singletons. Whole-study findings and limits: Most sequenced TCRs were rare (though some public TCRs occurred in many donors). Based on reports, TCR beta sequences accurately predicted HLA-A and HLA-B alleles for most subjects. It is likely that the observed cluster of highly shared sequence variants was a sequencing artifact.

Germline V CDR1 and CDR2: GTSNPN, SVGIG (reference sequence). V dropped 0 bases and J dropped 2 bases, with 10 bases sitting between them. The CDR3 runs to 14 residues. This clone was found once. Antigen unknown. This TCR was recovered from a man aged 35 to 55 in good health and CMV-seronegative. What was sequenced was PBMCs. This chain connects TRBV30 to TRBJ1-2, with D possibly matching TRBD1 (5 bases). The CDR3 region has the DNA TGTGCCTGGAGTGTACTCGGGGGGAACTATGGCTACACCTTC. Its protein is CAWSVLGGNYGYTF.